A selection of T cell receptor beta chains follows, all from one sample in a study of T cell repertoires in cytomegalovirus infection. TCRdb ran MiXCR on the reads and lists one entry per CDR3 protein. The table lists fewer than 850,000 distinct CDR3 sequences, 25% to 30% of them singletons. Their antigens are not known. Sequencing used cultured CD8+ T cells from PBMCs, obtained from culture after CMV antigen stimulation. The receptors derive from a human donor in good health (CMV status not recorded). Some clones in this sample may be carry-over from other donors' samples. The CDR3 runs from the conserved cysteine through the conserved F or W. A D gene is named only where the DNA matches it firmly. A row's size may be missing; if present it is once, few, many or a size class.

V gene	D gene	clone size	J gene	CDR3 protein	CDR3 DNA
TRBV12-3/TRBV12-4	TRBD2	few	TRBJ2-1	CASTPGRGDDEQFF	TGTGCCAGCACCCCCGGGCGGGGGGACGATGAGCAGTTCTTC
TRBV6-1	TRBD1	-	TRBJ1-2	CASSGGTGWNYGYTF	TGTGCCAGCAGTGGAGGGACAGGTTGGAACTATGGCTACACCTTC
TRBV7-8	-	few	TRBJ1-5	CASSPQAGAGYQPQHF	TGTGCCAGCAGCCCCCAGGCAGGGGCAGGGTATCAGCCCCAGCATTTT
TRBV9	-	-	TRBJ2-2	CASSVARERELFF	TGTGCCAGCAGCGTAGCTCGGGAGAGGGAGCTGTTTTTT
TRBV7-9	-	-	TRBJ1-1	CASSLHGGKTEAFF	TGTGCCAGCAGCTTACATGGAGGTAAAACTGAAGCTTTCTTT
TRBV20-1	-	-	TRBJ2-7	CSASTVTSYEQYF	TGCAGTGCTTCTACAGTGACCTCCTACGAGCAGTACTTC
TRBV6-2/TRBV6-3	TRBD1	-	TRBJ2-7	CASRSRGLGEQYF	TGTGCCAGCAGAAGCAGGGGGCTGGGGGAGCAGTACTTC
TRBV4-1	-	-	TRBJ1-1	CASSGPGGLNTEAFF	TGCGCCAGCAGCGGCCCGGGAGGTCTGAACACTGAAGCTTTCTTT
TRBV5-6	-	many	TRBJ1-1	CASSGQGSLLRAFF	TGTGCCAGCAGCGGGCAGGGATCCCTATTGCGGGCTTTCTTT
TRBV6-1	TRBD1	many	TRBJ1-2	CASRPGQNNYGYTF	TGTGCCAGCCGACCGGGACAGAATAACTATGGCTACACCTTC
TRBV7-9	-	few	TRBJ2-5	CASSSLWDGPRETQYF	TGTGCCAGCAGCTCGCTGTGGGACGGGCCCCGAGAGACCCAGTACTTC
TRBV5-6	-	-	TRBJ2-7	CASSIVYSTDEQYF	TGTGCCAGCAGCATTGTATACAGCACAGACGAGCAGTACTTC
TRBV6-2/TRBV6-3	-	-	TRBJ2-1	CASSYSKDRGDYNEQFF	TGTGCCAGCAGTTACTCGAAGGACAGAGGGGACTACAATGAGCAGTTCTTC
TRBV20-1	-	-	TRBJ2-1	CSARDIRRDRNYNEQFF	TGCAGTGCTAGGGATATTAGGAGGGACAGAAATTACAATGAGCAGTTCTTC
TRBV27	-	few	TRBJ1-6	CASSMSLGDSPLHF	TGTGCCAGCAGCATGTCGTTGGGGGATTCACCCCTCCACTTT
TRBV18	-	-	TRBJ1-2	CASSPPRLDSGAPNYGYTF	TGTGCCAGCTCACCACCGCGTCTTGACTCTGGAGCCCCTAACTATGGCTACACCTTC
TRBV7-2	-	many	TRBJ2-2	CASSLGDPGWAGELFF	TGTGCCAGCAGCTTGGGGGATCCGGGGTGGGCCGGGGAGCTGTTTTTT
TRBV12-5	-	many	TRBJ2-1	CASGGPWGSSNDEQFF	TGTGCTAGTGGTGGCCCATGGGGCTCTTCTAATGATGAGCAGTTCTTC
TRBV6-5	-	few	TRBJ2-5	CASKVDAGETQYF	TGTGCCAGCAAGGTCGACGCTGGGGAGACCCAGTACTTC
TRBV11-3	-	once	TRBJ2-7	CASSLEGASSYEQYF	TGTGCCAGCAGCTTAGAGGGGGCATCCTCCTACGAGCAGTACTTC
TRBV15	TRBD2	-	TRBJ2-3	CATSRQGTSGSTDTQYF	TGTGCCACCAGCAGGCAAGGGACTAGCGGTAGCACAGATACGCAGTATTTT
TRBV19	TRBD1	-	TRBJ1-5	CASSFPNRGNQPQHF	TGTGCCAGTAGTTTTCCCAACAGGGGAAATCAGCCCCAGCATTTT
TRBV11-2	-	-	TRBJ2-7	CASTQGTEQYF	TGTGCCAGCACCCAGGGGACCGAGCAGTACTTC
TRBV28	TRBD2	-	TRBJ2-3	CASSLPLAEITDTQYF	TGTGCCAGCAGTTTACCCCTAGCGGAAATCACAGATACGCAGTATTTT
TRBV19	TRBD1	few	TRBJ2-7	CASSPGQVTYEQYF	TGTGCCAGTAGTCCGGGACAGGTGACCTACGAGCAGTACTTC
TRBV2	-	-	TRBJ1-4	CASKVSVLATNEKLFF	TGTGCCAGCAAGGTCTCGGTCCTAGCAACTAATGAAAAACTGTTTTTT
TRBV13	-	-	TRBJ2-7	CASSDRDGAYEQYF	TGTGCCAGCAGCGACCGGGACGGAGCCTACGAGCAGTACTTC
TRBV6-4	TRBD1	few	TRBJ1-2	CASSDSGDRDLYGYTF	TGTGCCAGCAGTGACTCGGGGGACAGGGACCTCTATGGCTACACCTTC
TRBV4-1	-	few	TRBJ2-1	CASSQGTTTEQFF	TGCGCCAGCAGCCAAGGTACAACAACTGAGCAGTTCTTC
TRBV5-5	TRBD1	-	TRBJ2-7	CASSWGQLAYEQYF	TGTGCCAGCAGCTGGGGACAGTTAGCCTACGAGCAGTACTTC
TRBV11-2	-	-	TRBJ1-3	CASSFWGLSSGNTIYF	TGTGCCAGCAGCTTTTGGGGACTGAGCTCTGGAAACACCATATATTTT
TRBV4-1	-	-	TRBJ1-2	CASSQDSIDYGYTF	TGCGCCAGCAGCCAAGATTCCATTGACTATGGCTACACCTTC
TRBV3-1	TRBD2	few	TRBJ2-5	CASSQGLAGGVQETQYF	TGTGCCAGCAGCCAAGGTTTGGCGGGGGGGGTCCAAGAGACCCAGTACTTC
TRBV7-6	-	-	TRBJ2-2	CASSDRTVDTGELFF	TGTGCCAGCAGCGACCGGACAGTGGACACCGGGGAGCTGTTTTTT
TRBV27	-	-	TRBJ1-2	CASRGRPYGYTF	TGTGCCAGCAGAGGGAGGCCCTATGGCTACACCTTC
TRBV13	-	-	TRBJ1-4	CASTPRGRNEKLFF	TGTGCCAGCACCCCCCGGGGGCGGAACGAAAAACTGTTTTTT
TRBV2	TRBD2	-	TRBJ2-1	CASRDGGGGGEQFF	TGTGCCAGCAGAGACGGCGGTGGGGGGGGGGAGCAGTTCTTC
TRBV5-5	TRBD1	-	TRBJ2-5	CASSLGQGVVETQYF	TGTGCCAGCAGCTTGGGTCAGGGGGTCGTGGAGACCCAGTACTTC
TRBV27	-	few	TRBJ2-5	CASSLDIMQETQYF	TGTGCCAGCAGTTTAGATATTATGCAAGAGACCCAGTACTTC
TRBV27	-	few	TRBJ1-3	CASRPGTIDGNTIYF	TGTGCCAGCCGACCCGGGACAATCGATGGAAACACCATATATTTT